These T cell receptor beta chains were read from a single sample in a study of monozygotic twins with inflammatory bowel disease. TCRdb reanalyzed the 5' RACE reads and collapses them to one entry per CDR3 protein, without DNA. Its table records some 170,000 distinct CDR3 sequences. Sequenced material: blood. These receptor sequences come from a human donor with ulcerative colitis or Crohn's disease, or a healthy co-twin of an affected twin (not recorded which). Each CDR3 is given with its conserved first and last residue.

J gene | CDR3 length | V gene | CDR3 protein
TRBJ2-1 | 17 | TRBV29-1 | CSVGGFGTSGRYNEQFF
TRBJ2-3 | 13 | TRBV20-1 | CSALRSRADTQYF
TRBJ2-3 | 12 | TRBV7-2 | CASSLDLALQYF
TRBJ1-5 | 15 | TRBV5-5 | CASTPTGTENQPQHF
TRBJ1-2 | 12 | TRBV11-3 | CASEGLAYGYTF
TRBJ2-3 | 15 | TRBV20-1 | CSARPLAPSSDTQYF
TRBJ2-3 | 14 | TRBV20-1 | CSASVAANTDTQYF
TRBJ2-7 | 18 | TRBV6-5 | CASSHGLAGGSYSYEQYF
TRBJ2-5 | 15 | TRBV18 | CASSPLRQGEETQYF
TRBJ1-2 | 12 | TRBV29-1 | CSVVGDRDGYTF
TRBJ1-5 | 17 | TRBV18 | CASSPVLLPGGNQPQHF
TRBJ1-4 | 13 | TRBV12-3/TRBV12-4 | CASSSFKNEKLFF
TRBJ2-1 | 15 | TRBV20-1 | CSASGTSATYNEQFF
TRBJ2-3 | 12 | TRBV5-5 | CASHPDGDTQYF
TRBJ2-2 | 15 | TRBV14 | CASSQALAVAGELFF
TRBJ2-1 | 18 | TRBV20-1 | CSARKTGLAGGWGNEQFF
TRBJ1-2 | 14 | TRBV12-3/TRBV12-4 | CASSLGTPIYGYTF
TRBJ1-1 | 12 | TRBV10-3 | CAIRDVGTEAFF
TRBJ1-5 | 15 | TRBV12-3/TRBV12-4 | CASKRTGDGKQPQHF
TRBJ1-1 | 15 | TRBV12-3/TRBV12-4 | CASSSFRDRNTEAFF
TRBJ2-7 | 15 | TRBV12-3/TRBV12-4 | CASSFYAVSGYEQYF
TRBJ1-1 | 15 | TRBV5-4 | CASSTPGGQGTEAFF
TRBJ2-7 | 12 | TRBV20-1 | CSAGDNSYEQYF
TRBJ1-2 | 13 | TRBV14 | CASSQGAWGGYTF
TRBJ1-2 | 16 | TRBV30 | CAWSSQAGRGLRGYTF
TRBJ1-1 | 15 | TRBV13 | CASSSDREGDTEAFF